Listed below are T cell receptor beta chains from one sample, sequenced in a study of blood T cells in healthy people across ages. TCRdb itself ran the 5' RACE reads through MiXCR, one entry per CDR3 protein. The table shows over 1,300,000 distinct CDR3 sequences, with 59% occurring only once. Sequenced material: blood. Receptors were obtained from a man aged 18 to 30 in good health. CDR3s include the opening cysteine and the closing phenylalanine or tryptophan.

CDR3aa: CASKGLAGSYNEQFF; j_gene: TRBJ2-1; v_gene: TRBV12-3/TRBV12-4
CDR3aa: CSGGKGEGELFF; j_gene: TRBJ2-2; v_gene: TRBV29-1
CDR3aa: CASSGIGTGELFF; j_gene: TRBJ2-2; v_gene: TRBV10-2
CDR3aa: CASSYMGLYEQYF; j_gene: TRBJ2-7; v_gene: TRBV6-6
CDR3aa: CASSPKGAPYEQYF; j_gene: TRBJ2-7; v_gene: TRBV27
CDR3aa: CASSQVDRGSYGYTF; j_gene: TRBJ1-2; v_gene: TRBV4-1
CDR3aa: CSGVFGNTEAFF; j_gene: TRBJ1-1; v_gene: TRBV29-1
CDR3aa: CASSSILTAPNTEAFF; j_gene: TRBJ1-1; v_gene: TRBV27
CDR3aa: CAKWDHLPEQYF; j_gene: TRBJ2-4; v_gene: TRBV21-1
CDR3aa: CSVFVRETNEKLFF; j_gene: TRBJ1-4; v_gene: TRBV29-1
CDR3aa: CASSTRLATYEQYF; j_gene: .; v_gene: TRBV19
CDR3aa: CASSSLKETQYF; j_gene: TRBJ2-5; v_gene: TRBV7-9
CDR3aa: CASSGGVSSYEQYF; j_gene: TRBJ2-7; v_gene: TRBV2
CDR3aa: CSASASGSPRGTGELFF; j_gene: TRBJ2-2; v_gene: TRBV20-1
CDR3aa: CSARDPGAVGNTIYF; j_gene: TRBJ1-3; v_gene: TRBV20-1
CDR3aa: CASSKPGTVPSYEQYF; j_gene: .; v_gene: TRBV11-2
CDR3aa: CASSSGGEVAKNIQYF; j_gene: TRBJ2-4; v_gene: TRBV28
CDR3aa: CAISESNDMNEQYF; j_gene: TRBJ2-7; v_gene: TRBV10-3
CDR3aa: CAGSQETSSWEQYF; j_gene: TRBJ2-5; v_gene: TRBV4-1
CDR3aa: CASSRLGRRPYEQYF; j_gene: TRBJ2-7; v_gene: TRBV5-1
CDR3aa: CASRAKGTSGNTIYF; j_gene: TRBJ1-3; v_gene: TRBV7-9
CDR3aa: CASSQGGQGGEQYF; j_gene: TRBJ2-7; v_gene: TRBV4-1
CDR3aa: CASSSGLAGVSYNEQFF; j_gene: TRBJ2-1; v_gene: TRBV12-3/TRBV12-4
CDR3aa: CASSARDRAYYGYTF; j_gene: TRBJ1-2; v_gene: TRBV7-9
CDR3aa: CASSQATVDVSPLHF; j_gene: TRBJ1-6; v_gene: TRBV4-3
CDR3aa: CASSLYGETGTEQYF; j_gene: TRBJ2-7; v_gene: TRBV11-2
CDR3aa: CASSQTPQDSNQPQHF; j_gene: TRBJ1-5; v_gene: TRBV4-1
CDR3aa: CASSQGESRGPLGGSSYNEQFF; j_gene: TRBJ2-1; v_gene: TRBV4-2
CDR3aa: CSPTLGSPQHF; j_gene: TRBJ1-5; v_gene: TRBV20-1
CDR3aa: CASSHGTSFYEQYF; j_gene: TRBJ2-7; v_gene: TRBV5-1
CDR3aa: CSVGQTNEQFF; j_gene: TRBJ2-1; v_gene: TRBV29-1
CDR3aa: CASSFTQNGGAYNEQFF; j_gene: TRBJ2-1; v_gene: TRBV6-2/TRBV6-3
CDR3aa: CASSAERGQTQYF; j_gene: .; v_gene: TRBV9